A selection of T cell receptor beta chains follows, all from one sample in a study of CD8+ T cells in alopecia areata. TCRdb keeps only in-frame clones here, not all; method: immunoSEQ multiplex PCR. The sample contains 45,000 to 70,000 clones, around 96% of which appear only once. The specimen was CD8+ T cells sorted from blood, collected at week 0. These receptors all come from a human donor with alopecia areata. The CDR3 runs from the conserved cysteine through the conserved F or W. A D gene is named only where the DNA matches it firmly. Clone size is given for some rows only: seen once, a few or many times, or a class if the clone is expanded.

d_call: -
j_call: TRBJ1-2
clone_size: -
v_call: TRBV5-6
cdr3_nt: TGTGCCAGCAGCTTGGCTTCAGGGGTCCGTGGCTACACCTTC
cdr3_aa: CASSLASGVRGYTF

d_call: -
j_call: TRBJ2-2
clone_size: -
v_call: TRBV13
cdr3_nt: TGTGCCAGCAGCTTGGGCGCTGGGGAGCTGTTTTTT
cdr3_aa: CASSLGAGELFF

d_call: TRBD2
j_call: TRBJ2-3
clone_size: -
v_call: TRBV5-4
cdr3_nt: TGTGCCAGCAGCCAAGATCCCACTAGCGGGGGGCCGGGTTCAGATACGCAGTATTTT
cdr3_aa: CASSQDPTSGGPGSDTQYF

d_call: -
j_call: TRBJ1-1
clone_size: -
v_call: TRBV4-2
cdr3_nt: TGTGCCAGCAGCCAAGATCATTCGGGCAGTTGGAACACTGAAGCTTTCTTT
cdr3_aa: CASSQDHSGSWNTEAFF

d_call: -
j_call: TRBJ2-1
clone_size: once
v_call: TRBV30
cdr3_nt: TGTGCCTGGAGCGGAGGAGGGACAGGCGGGGGGATCAACAATGAGCAGTTCTTC
cdr3_aa: CAWSGGGTGGGINNEQFF

d_call: TRBD2
j_call: TRBJ2-1
clone_size: once
v_call: TRBV29-1
cdr3_nt: TGCAGCACCGGGACTAGCGGGGGAGTAGATGAGCAGTTCTTC
cdr3_aa: CSTGTSGGVDEQFF

d_call: TRBD2
j_call: TRBJ2-1
clone_size: -
v_call: TRBV13
cdr3_nt: TGTGCCAGCAGCCCCCCTAGGGAGGGTGAGCAGTTCTTC
cdr3_aa: CASSPPREGEQFF

d_call: TRBD1
j_call: TRBJ1-2
clone_size: -
v_call: TRBV4-1
cdr3_nt: TGCGCCAGCAGCCGAGATACAGGGGGCATCGACGGCTACACCTTC
cdr3_aa: CASSRDTGGIDGYTF

d_call: TRBD2
j_call: TRBJ2-1
clone_size: -
v_call: TRBV10-3
cdr3_nt: TGTGCCATCAGGACGGAGGGACTAGCGGGGGGGAGGAGCTCCTACAATGAGCAGTTCTTC
cdr3_aa: CAIRTEGLAGGRSSYNEQFF

d_call: -
j_call: TRBJ1-1
clone_size: -
v_call: TRBV29-1
cdr3_nt: TGCAGCGTGGCGGCCCGGGGAGTCGAAGGAACTGAAGCTTTCTTT
cdr3_aa: CSVAARGVEGTEAFF

d_call: -
j_call: TRBJ2-1
clone_size: -
v_call: TRBV23-1
cdr3_nt: TGCGCCAGCAGTCAACCTAGGGGGAGTGAGCAGTTCTTC
cdr3_aa: CASSQPRGSEQFF

d_call: -
j_call: TRBJ2-7
clone_size: -
v_call: TRBV20-1
cdr3_nt: TGCAGTGCTATACGAGACTACGAGCAGTACTTC
cdr3_aa: CSAIRDYEQYF

d_call: TRBD2
j_call: TRBJ2-5
clone_size: -
v_call: TRBV29-1
cdr3_nt: TGCAGCGTACCCGACTGGGGGGGTGGAGAGACCCAGTACTTC
cdr3_aa: CSVPDWGGGETQYF

d_call: -
j_call: TRBJ2-3
clone_size: -
v_call: TRBV7-9
cdr3_nt: TGTGCCAGCAGCTTAGTCGCGGCGGAAAGTACGCAGTATTTT
cdr3_aa: CASSLVAAESTQYF

d_call: -
j_call: TRBJ2-7
clone_size: -
v_call: TRBV5-1
cdr3_nt: TGCGCCAGCAGCTTGGAATTGGGGGGTAGTCGTTACGAGCAGTACTTC
cdr3_aa: CASSLELGGSRYEQYF

d_call: -
j_call: TRBJ2-1
clone_size: -
v_call: TRBV16
cdr3_nt: TGTGCCAGCAGCCAATTATCCGGCTCCTACAATGAGCAGTTCTTC
cdr3_aa: CASSQLSGSYNEQFF

d_call: -
j_call: TRBJ2-6
clone_size: -
v_call: TRBV7-6
cdr3_nt: TGTGCCAGCAGCTTAGCCGGAGGGTCTGGGGCCAACGTCCTGACTTTC
cdr3_aa: CASSLAGGSGANVLTF

d_call: -
j_call: TRBJ2-1
clone_size: -
v_call: TRBV4-1
cdr3_nt: TGCGCCAGCAGCCAAGATCCGGCGGCGTACAATGAGCAGTTCTTC
cdr3_aa: CASSQDPAAYNEQFF

d_call: -
j_call: TRBJ2-5
clone_size: -
v_call: TRBV5-4
cdr3_nt: TGTGCCAGCAGCTTTGTGGAAGAGACCCAGTACTTC
cdr3_aa: CASSFVEETQYF

d_call: -
j_call: TRBJ2-1
clone_size: -
v_call: TRBV6-5
cdr3_nt: TGTGCCAGCACCTTTGCGAATGAGCAGTTCTTC
cdr3_aa: CASTFANEQFF